Each of the 26 T cell receptor beta chains below was sequenced from the same sample in a study of identifying expanded T cells in peripheral blood. Here immunoSEQ multiplex PCR was the method, and the copy in TCRdb shows in-frame clones only, minus some. In the table there are about 82,000 clones, 80% to 90% of which are singletons. The sequenced material came from blood. The receptor source for this set is a person aged 18-69 years in good health.

V is TRBV14 and J is TRBJ2-3, with D perhaps being TRBD1 or TRBD2 (6 bases each). V dropped 1 base and J dropped 3 bases, with 14 bases sitting between them. This CDR3 region has 16 residues. CDR1 is SGHDN, CDR2 FVKESK, per germline. This CDR3 reads CASSQGGWGATDTQYF. The CDR3 DNA reads TGTGCCAGCAGCCAAGGTGGTTGGGGGGCAACAGATACGCAGTATTTT.

The rearrangement joins TRBV19 to TRBJ1-2; tentatively, D is TRBD1 (6 bases). The CDR3 spans 14 residues. CDR1 and CDR2 from the germline V gene are LNHDA and SQIVND (reference sequence). V lost 3 bases to trimming and J lost 7 bases, with 15 bases between them. CDR3 DNA: TGTGCCAGTAGTATCGGCCGGGGGCAACCTGGCTACACCTTC. Protein: CASSIGRGQPGYTF.

The chain couples TRBV29-1 to TRBJ2-7; D is ambiguous. Trimming stripped 6 bases from V and 2 bases from J, with 11 bases between. The CDR3 is made up of 12 amino acids. From germline, CDR1 is SQVTM and CDR2 ANQGSEA. The CDR3 nucleotides are TGCAGCGTGTTTCTCCCGACCTACGAGCAGTACTTC. This codes for CSVFLPTYEQYF.

In its sample, this clone was seen a few times. CDR3 sequence reads: CASRDRDNSPLHF. CDR3 DNA: TGTGCCAGTAGGGACAGGGACAATTCACCCCTCCACTTT. This chain connects TRBV19 to TRBJ1-6; TRBD1 matches at 8 bases. The CDR3 has 13 residues. V lost 6 bases to trimming and J lost 7 bases; unmatched junction nucleotides: 2. Germline CDR1 and CDR2: LNHDA and SQIVND (reference sequence).

The chain links TRBV25-1 to TRBJ2-4; D may be TRBD1 or TRBD2 (5 bases each). Trimming shortened V by 2 bases and J by 6 bases, and 17 bases separated the two germline ends. CDR1 and CDR2 from the germline V gene are MGHDK and SYGVNS. The CDR3 covers 16 residues. The CDR3 protein is CASSERGAAHGNIQYF. CDR3 nucleotide sequence: TGTGCCAGCAGTGAAAGAGGGGCAGCCCACGGAAACATTCAGTACTTC.

The chain combines TRBV29-1 with TRBJ1-5, with TRBD1 identical over 7 bases. Germline V CDR1 and CDR2: SQVTM, ANQGSEA. The CDR3 is 13 residues long. The junction had 6 bases not matched to a gene; V was cut back by 5 bases and J by 5 bases. In DNA, the CDR3 is TGCAGCGTTCGGCGGGACAGATATCAGCCCCAGCATTTT. It codes for CSVRRDRYQPQHF.

To note about this clone: One end of the junction does not line up with germline, which may come from a read error. The chain has TRBV2 and TRBJ2-1, with TRBD1 matching 9 bases. Per germline, CDR1 SNHLY and CDR2 FYNNEI. CDR3 length: 15 residues. The CDR3: CASRGTGLEYNEQFF. The CDR3 DNA reads TGTGCAAGCAGGGGGACAGGGCTTGAGTACAATGAGCAGTTCTTC.

In nucleotides, the CDR3 is TGTGCCAGCAGCGCTACGAACACTGAAGCTTTCTTT. Translated, it gives CASSATNTEAFF. The J gene is TRBJ1-1, the V gene TRBV9; D gene ambiguous. The germline V gene has CDR1 SGDLS and CDR2 YYNGEE. Trimming left V 3 bases short and J 1 base short, with 4 bases between. The CDR3 is 12 amino acids.

The chain uses TRBV5-6 and TRBJ2-4, with D perhaps being TRBD1 or TRBD2 (5 bases each). Trimming removed 7 bases from V and 4 bases from J, with 18 bases in between. The germline V gene encodes CDR1 SGHDT and CDR2 YYEEEE. CDR3 length equals 15 residues. The CDR3 nucleotides are TGTGCCAGCGGGACCTCTGTCGCACCAAAAAACATTCAGTACTTC. This sequence encodes CASGTSVAPKNIQYF. Supplemented by reference TRBV5-6 and TRBJ2-4, the full variable domain reads DAGVTQSPTHLIKTRGQQVTLRCSPKSGHDTVSWYQQALGQGPQFIFQYYEEEERQRGNFPDRFSGHQFPNYSSELNVNALLLGDSALYLCASGTSVAPKNIQYFGAGTRLSVL.

The chain links TRBV5-1 to TRBJ2-3; TRBD2 aligns across 7 bases. Germline values: CDR1 SGHRS, CDR2 YFSETQ. This CDR3 region has 15 residues. V was pared by 0 bases and J by 6 bases, with 7 bases of the junction left unmatched. The CDR3 bases are TGCGCCAGCAGCTTGGGGACTAGACCCCTGGATACGCAGTATTTT. Amino acids: CASSLGTRPLDTQYF.

This chain connects TRBV11-3 to TRBJ2-5; D perhaps matches TRBD2 (5 bases). The V end was cut by 6 bases, the J end by 7 bases, with 18 bases between. The CDR3 has 14 residues. CDR1 is SGHNT and CDR2 is YENEEA in the germline V gene. Here the CDR3 reads CASSSAGRAGTQYF. In nucleotides, the CDR3 is TGTGCCAGCAGTAGCGCGGGCCGGGCAGGGACCCAGTACTTC.

The chain has TRBV12-5 and TRBJ1-4; D is perhaps TRBD1 (5 bases). Trimming took 0 bases from V and 12 from J, leaving 20 bases between them. Germline CDR1 is LGHNT and CDR2 is FRNRAP. The CDR3 loop spans 16 amino acids. The CDR3 region is CASGLVLSGAVGELFF. CDR3 bases: TGTGCTAGTGGTTTGGTACTTTCTGGGGCCGTCGGGGAACTGTTTTTT.

The chain couples TRBV9 to TRBJ2-4; D possibly matches TRBD1 or TRBD2 (6 bases each). V lost 3 bases, J lost 4 bases, and 11 bases lay in between. CDR3 length: 14 residues. Germline CDR1 SGDLS, CDR2 YYNGEE. The CDR3 loop is CASSGRGPKNIQYF. The CDR3 bases are TGTGCCAGCAGCGGTCGGGGGCCAAAAAACATTCAGTACTTC.

The V and J genes are TRBV9 and TRBJ2-2; D possibly corresponds to TRBD2 (5 bases). This CDR3 is 13 amino acids long. The V end was cut by 5 bases, the J end by 1 base, with 6 bases between. CDR1 SGDLS and CDR2 YYNGEE come from the germline V gene. The CDR3 loop is CASREGNTGELFF. CDR3 nucleotides: TGTGCCAGCAGAGAGGGGAACACCGGGGAGCTGTTTTTT.

The rearrangement uses TRBV5-1 and TRBJ2-1, with D possibly called TRBD1 or TRBD2 (5 bases each). The CDR3 covers 13 residues. V was shortened by 4 bases and J by 9 bases, with 14 bases between the two germline ends. The germline CDR1 and CDR2 sequences are SGHRS and YFSETQ. The CDR3 DNA reads TGCGCCAGCAGCCCGGGGCCTGCGGGTGAGCAGTTCTTC. Translated: CASSPGPAGEQFF.

The chain recombines TRBV30 with TRBJ2-5; a possible D gene is TRBD1 (5 bases). Germline V CDR1 and CDR2: GTSNPN, SVGIG (reference sequence). Trimming removed 1 base at V and 5 bases at J, with 5 bases between. The CDR3 length is 11 residues. The CDR3 nucleotides read TGTGCCTGGAGTGAGGGGGAGACCCAGTACTTC. Protein product: CAWSEGETQYF.

The V gene is TRBV19, the J gene TRBJ1-3, with D hard to call. The CDR3 has 14 residues. Germline CDR1 and CDR2: LNHDA and SQIVND (reference sequence). V was shortened by 3 bases and J by 0 bases, with 6 bases between the two germline ends. Here the CDR3 reads CASSIGPSGNTIYF. CDR3 nucleotides: TGTGCCAGTAGTATTGGACCCTCTGGAAACACCATATATTTT. Full variable domain (remainder filled in from reference TRBV19 and TRBJ1-3): DGGITQSPKYLFRKEGQNVTLSCEQNLNHDAMYWYRQDPGQGLRLIYYSQIVNDFQKGDIAEGYSVSREKKESFPLTVTSAQKNPTAFYLCASSIGPSGNTIYFGEGSWLTVV.

The chain joins TRBV9 to TRBJ2-7; D tentatively reads TRBD1 or TRBD2 (5 bases each). The ends were cut back, 4 bases at V and 2 bases at J, with 10 bases in the middle. The CDR3 has 13 residues. Germline CDR1 and CDR2: SGDLS and YYNGEE. The CDR3 protein is CASSPGPTYEQYF. For the CDR3, the DNA is TGTGCCAGCAGCCCGGGGCCAACCTACGAGCAGTACTTC.

This rearrangement joins TRBV18 to TRBJ1-3; TRBD1 aligns across 11 bases. Germline lookup yields CDR1 KGHSH and CDR2 LQKENI. The V gene end was trimmed by 6 bases and the J gene end by 2 bases; junction bases not matched to a gene: 9. This CDR3 spans 17 amino acids. Here the CDR3 reads CASSLRTGGDAGNTIYF. The CDR3, as DNA: TGTGCCAGCTCCCTCAGGACAGGGGGCGACGCTGGAAACACCATATATTTT.

V gene TRBV7-3 combines with J gene TRBJ2-1, with 7 positions matching TRBD1. Germline trimming cut 5 bases from V and 0 bases from J; bases unmatched to any gene: 10. Germline V lookup: CDR1 SGHTA, CDR2 FQGTGA. This CDR3 is built from 17 residues. CDR3 DNA sequence: TGTGCCAGCAGCCCATATCAGGACAGGAGCTCCTACAATGAGCAGTTCTTC. It yields the protein CASSPYQDRSSYNEQFF.

The rearrangement uses TRBV2 and TRBJ2-7, with 10 bases that match TRBD2. Germline V lookup: CDR1 SNHLY, CDR2 FYNNEI. The CDR3 is 13 residues long. With 4 bases clipped from V and 8 bases from J, the junction kept 5 bases outside the gene matches. The DNA for the CDR3 is TGTGCCAGCAGTGGGGCTAGCGGGAGAAAGCAGTACTTC. It is translated as CASSGASGRKQYF.

V gene TRBV18 combines with J gene TRBJ1-1; TRBD1 matches at 8 bases. Trimming at V came to 2 bases and at J to 5 bases, leaving 4 bases not matched to a gene. Germline V gives CDR1 KGHSH, CDR2 LQKENI. This CDR3 is built from 14 residues. The CDR3 nucleotides read TGTGCCAGCTCACCAAGGACAGGGTGGACTGAAGCTTTCTTT. Translation gives CASSPRTGWTEAFF.

V is TRBV19 and J is TRBJ2-2; TRBD1 agrees at 7 bases. J gave up 4 bases and V 3 bases, and 2 bases lay outside the gene matches. The CDR3 totals 14 residues. Germline CDR1 LNHDA, CDR2 SQIVND (reference sequence). The DNA of the CDR3 is TGTGCCAGTAGTATCGGACAGGCCACCGGGGAGCTGTTTTTT. The encoded protein is CASSIGQATGELFF.

The genes are TRBV5-1 and TRBJ2-2; D uncertain. Trimming cost V 3 bases and J 4 bases, with 7 bases left between them. Per germline, CDR1 SGHRS and CDR2 YFSETQ. The CDR3 length is 13 residues. CDR3 protein: CASSSAGTGELFF. CDR3 DNA: TGCGCCAGCAGCTCCGCCGGCACCGGGGAGCTGTTTTTT. The whole variable domain, filled in from reference TRBV5-1 and TRBJ2-2, reads KAGVTQTPRYLIKTRGQQVTLSCSPISGHRSVSWYQQTPGQGLQFLFEYFSETQRNKGNFPGRFSGRQFSNSRSEMNVSTLELGDSALYLCASSSAGTGELFFGEGSRLTVL.

The chain recombines TRBV5-1 with TRBJ2-3; D might be TRBD1 (6 bases). V was cut by 0 bases and J by 2 bases, with 25 bases left in between. Germline lookup yields CDR1 SGHRS and CDR2 YFSETQ. The CDR3 runs 20 residues. The CDR3 reads CASSLARKKTSRGSTDTQYF. CDR3 sequence (DNA): TGCGCCAGCAGCTTGGCGAGGAAAAAGACATCCAGGGGCTCCACAGATACGCAGTATTTT. The whole variable domain, remainder taken from reference TRBV5-1 and TRBJ2-3, is KAGVTQTPRYLIKTRGQQVTLSCSPISGHRSVSWYQQTPGQGLQFLFEYFSETQRNKGNFPGRFSGRQFSNSRSEMNVSTLELGDSALYLCASSLARKKTSRGSTDTQYFGPGTRLTVL.

The gene calls are TRBV5-1 and TRBJ2-2; either TRBD1 or TRBD2 may supply D (5 bases each). CDR3 length equals 15 residues. Trimming took 4 bases from V and 1 from J, leaving 11 bases between them. CDR1 and CDR2 (germline): SGHRS, YFSETQ. CDR3 sequence: CASSLGTQNTGELFF. DNA for the CDR3: TGCGCCAGCAGCCTCGGGACCCAGAACACCGGGGAGCTGTTTTTT. Supplemented by reference TRBV5-1 and TRBJ2-2, the full variable domain reads KAGVTQTPRYLIKTRGQQVTLSCSPISGHRSVSWYQQTPGQGLQFLFEYFSETQRNKGNFPGRFSGRQFSNSRSEMNVSTLELGDSALYLCASSLGTQNTGELFFGEGSRLTVL.